A single sample is the source of the 6 T cell receptor beta chains below, sequenced in a study of T cells in Graves' hyperthyroidism and ophthalmopathy. Researchers amplified the TCR beta CDR3 regions from RNA transcripts. RT-PCR in the first round (using the HTBI primer set) targeted the TCR CDR3. Each CDR3 protein is one row after TCRdb ran MiXCR on the multiplex PCR reads. This sample has around 700,000 distinct CDR3 sequences, with around 19% found just once. Material: blood. The receptors derive from a woman aged 45 to 65 with Graves' hyperthyroidism that later progressed to Graves' ophthalmopathy.

This clonotype has ten or more counts. The chain uses TRBV27 and TRBJ2-7; D unresolved. V was trimmed by 1 base and J by 3 bases, leaving 10 bases between them. The CDR3 totals 14 residues. CDR1 and CDR2 from the germline V gene are MNHEY and SMNVEV (reference sequence). CDR3 sequence: CASSLLGTYYEQYF. The CDR3 bases are TGTGCCAGCAGTTTATTAGGCACCTACTACGAGCAGTACTTC.

This chain links TRBV5-6 with TRBJ2-7; TRBD1 matches 12 bases. CDR3 length equals 14 residues. Germline V gives CDR1 SGHDT, CDR2 YYEEEE. V trimming: 2 bases; J trimming: 6 bases; junction bases outside the gene matches: 3. CDR3 sequence (DNA): TGTGCCAGCAGCTTAGGGACAGGGGGCTTCGAGCAGTACTTC. Its translation: CASSLGTGGFEQYF. Full variable domain (rest looked up from reference TRBV5-6 and TRBJ2-7): DAGVTQSPTHLIKTRGQQVTLRCSPKSGHDTVSWYQQALGQGPQFIFQYYEEEERQRGNFPDRFSGHQFPNYSSELNVNALLLGDSALYLCASSLGTGGFEQYFGPGTRLTVT.

The chain couples TRBV4-1 to TRBJ1-2, with D unresolved. Germline CDR1 is MGHRA and CDR2 is YSYEKL. The CDR3 totals 17 residues. V lost 2 bases, J lost 4 bases, and 20 bases lay in between. CDR3 sequence (DNA): TGCGCCAGCAGCCAAACCTCACTCCTTGAGCCCTTCTATGGCTACACCTTC. It is translated as CASSQTSLLEPFYGYTF.

V usage is TRBV29-1 and J usage is TRBJ1-6; 7 bases line up with TRBD1. The V gene's germline CDR1 is SQVTM and CDR2 ANQGSEA. With V trimmed by 7 bases and J by 10 bases, 7 bases remained unmatched. There are 12 residues in the CDR3. The CDR3 coding sequence is TGCAGCGGCGGGACAGTCTTATCACCCCTCCACTTT. Residues: CSGGTVLSPLHF.

This clonotype was picked up many times. The chain joins TRBV18 to TRBJ1-5; no clear D gene. Germline assignment: CDR1 KGHSH and CDR2 LQKENI. V shed 4 bases and J shed 5 bases, with 12 bases lying between them. This CDR3 region has 14 residues. CDR3 sequence: CASSLDADDQPQHF. The DNA for the CDR3 is TGTGCCAGCTCACTAGATGCGGACGATCAGCCCCAGCATTTT.

The chain carries TRBV30 and TRBJ1-3; perhaps TRBD1 as D (6 bases). This CDR3 has 15 amino acids. CDR1 GTSNPN and CDR2 SVGIG come from the germline V gene (reference sequence). Trimming removed 8 bases at V and 2 bases at J, with 19 bases between. The CDR3 coding sequence is TGTGCCCAATCCCCGGGACACGACCCTGGAAACACCATATATTTT. Amino acids: CAQSPGHDPGNTIYF.